Sequencing of this T cell receptor beta chain was carried out in a study of blood T cell repertoires in COVID-19. The wider study: Acute-phase and convalescent COVID-19 samples originated in the United States, Italy and Spain. Sources were T cells, B-cell-depleted T cells, or PBMCs; the material itself was cDNA or gDNA.

This CDR3 comprises 14 residues. Trimming cost V 3 bases and J 2 bases, with 11 bases left between them. The V gene's germline CDR1 is KGHSH and CDR2 LQKENI. As handled by the study authors: By means of reference gene primer amplification, nucleated cell counts were estimated. The data were produced by immunoSEQ multiplex PCR, yet TCRdb's version contains in-frame clones alone and is incomplete. The V and J calls and clone size come from that table; D and trimming were worked out from the DNA. The sample has over 55,000 clones; about 88% are singletons. This clone was observed a few times. Sequenced material: peripheral blood. This clonotype was sampled from a human donor with active COVID-19. The donor label of this sample is uncertain. This chain links TRBV18 with TRBJ2-7; D not resolved. The CDR3 reads CASSPARQAYEQYF. The CDR3 DNA reads TGTGCCAGCTCACCCGCTAGGCAAGCCTACGAGCAGTACTTC.